These 24 T cell receptor beta chains were all obtained from the same sample, sequenced in a study of T cells after posttransplantation cyclophosphamide (dated by TCRdb to 2015 to 2016). The sample's treatment or condition label is to be understood as: high-dose cyclophosphamide on days +3 and +4 as single-agent GVHD prophylaxis. Patients in the PTCy group got busulfan and fludarabine conditioning, a marrow graft from a related or unrelated donor, and cyclophosphamide on days +3 and +4. Libraries were prepared through the immunoSEQ multiplex PCR assay. In its TCRdb copy, this immuneACCESS table keeps in-frame sequences only and misses some clones. Where compared with another copy, unresolved V genes explain less than half of these, and the others have no known cause. This sample is represented by 20,000 or so clones; 75% to 90% of them were singletons. The biggest ten clones account for just under 7.5% of the sample.

The sample here was PBMCs, taken after allogeneic stem cell transplant with posttransplant cyclophosphamide. The source of these receptors is a female patient aged 40 to 55 who received an allogeneic stem cell transplant from a related donor, was CMV-positive, and had no GVHD. In transplant recipients, some T cells may be of donor rather than host origin.

The gene calls are TRBV2 and TRBJ2-1; 11 nucleotides match TRBD2. The CDR3 contains 16 residues. Germline values: CDR1 SNHLY, CDR2 FYNNEI. V lost 6 bases to trimming and J lost 4 bases; unmatched junction nucleotides: 8. CDR3 bases: TGTGCCAGCAGATCCCGGACTAGCGGGCCTTACAATGAGCAGTTCTTC. As protein: CASRSRTSGPYNEQFF. Drawing the rest from reference TRBV2 and TRBJ2-1, the complete variable domain is EPEVTQTPSHQVTQMGQEVILRCVPISNHLYFYWYRQILGQKVEFLVSFYNNEISEKSEIFDDQFSVERPDGSNFTLKIRSTKLEDSAMYFCASRSRTSGPYNEQFFGPGTRLTVL.

The rearrangement joins TRBV28 to TRBJ1-5; TRBD1 matches at 11 bases. This CDR3 is built from 15 residues. Germline values: CDR1 MDHEN, CDR2 SYDVKM. The V and J ends lost 7 bases and 2 bases, in that order; junction bases with no gene match: 4. CDR3 DNA sequence: TGTGCCAGCAACCAGGGACAGGGGGGCAATCAGCCCCAGCATTTT. This codes for CASNQGQGGNQPQHF.

This rearrangement joins TRBV18 to TRBJ2-2; 7 positions match TRBD1. This CDR3 contains 16 residues. With 1 base clipped from V and 4 bases from J, the junction kept 6 bases outside the gene matches. CDR1 and CDR2 from the germline V gene are KGHSH and LQKENI. The CDR3 DNA reads TGTGCCAGCTCACCACGCGACAGGGTCGGCACCGGGGAGCTGTTTTTT. This translates into CASSPRDRVGTGELFF.

In the case of this clone: Its ends do not fully match the called genes, so a read error is possible. The chain combines TRBV11-2 with TRBJ2-5; TRBD2 matches 8 bases. Germline CDR1 and CDR2: SGHAT and FQNNGV. This CDR3 contains 15 residues. In DNA, the CDR3 is TGTGCCAGCAGCTTAGATTTATCCCTCCCGACTAGCGTACACTTC. Its translation: CASSLDLSLPTSVHF.

CDR3 loop: CASVGGPGELFF. CDR3 sequence (DNA): TGTGCCAGCGTGGGGGGACCCGGGGAGCTGTTTTTT. The J gene is TRBJ2-2, the V gene TRBV6-5; D perhaps matches TRBD2 (6 bases). V was trimmed by 8 bases and J by 6 bases, leaving 10 bases between them. In germline, CDR1 is MNHEY, CDR2 SVGAGI. This CDR3 has 12 residues.

V usage is TRBV2 and J usage is TRBJ2-5; TRBD1 agrees at 8 bases. The V segment lost 6 bases and the J segment 4 bases; nucleotides outside the gene matches: 7. The CDR3 runs to 14 residues. From germline, CDR1 is SNHLY and CDR2 FYNNEI. The CDR3 DNA is TGTGCCAGCAGCCTTCAGGGGGCGGGAGAGACCCAGTACTTC. This gives the protein CASSLQGAGETQYF. Full variable domain (remainder filled in from reference TRBV2 and TRBJ2-5): EPEVTQTPSHQVTQMGQEVILRCVPISNHLYFYWYRQILGQKVEFLVSFYNNEISEKSEIFDDQFSVERPDGSNFTLKIRSTKLEDSAMYFCASSLQGAGETQYFGPGTRLLVL.

J is TRBJ2-2 and V is TRBV4-2; 11 bases agree with TRBD2. The CDR3 totals 16 residues. Germline CDR1 reads LGHNA; CDR2 reads YNFKEQ. Unmatched junction bases numbered 5, after V lost 1 base and J lost 7 bases. CDR3 sequence: CASSQGLAGGGGELFF. CDR3 in DNA: TGTGCCAGCAGCCAAGGTCTAGCGGGAGGAGGCGGGGAGCTGTTTTTT.

This clone was observed a single time. The CDR3 does not end in the conserved phenylalanine or tryptophan, so this is likely a read error. CDR3 residues: CSAAGTSGQYL. The DNA for the CDR3 is TGCAGTGCAGCCGGGACTAGCGGGCAGTACCTC. The chain uses TRBV20-1 and TRBJ2-7, with TRBD2 matching 11 bases. Germline CDR1 DFQATT, CDR2 SNEGSKA (reference sequence). J lost 9 bases, V lost 6 bases, and 4 bases had no gene match. This CDR3 has 11 amino acids.

This clone was counted once. This rearrangement joins TRBV7-2 to TRBJ2-7, with a tentative D call TRBD1 (6 bases). V lost 1 base and J 3 bases, leaving 10 bases between the germline ends. The V gene's germline CDR1 is SGHTA and CDR2 FQGNSA. The CDR3 is made up of 14 amino acids. CDR3 in DNA: TGTGCCAGCAGCTTAGATCACAGGGTCTACGAGCAGTACTTC. Its protein product is CASSLDHRVYEQYF.

This chain links TRBV30 with TRBJ2-7, with D tentatively TRBD2 (5 bases). V was trimmed by 4 bases and J by 3 bases, leaving 25 bases between them. CDR3 length equals 17 residues. In germline, CDR1 is GTSNPN, CDR2 SVGIG (reference sequence). DNA for the CDR3: TGTGCCTGGAACCTCAAGGGTAGACACCGGAGGCTCTACGAGCAGTACTTC. It codes for CAWNLKGRHRRLYEQYF.

The chain has TRBV5-4 and TRBJ2-1; D might be TRBD1 (6 bases). The CDR3 loop spans 15 amino acids. CDR1 is SGHNT, CDR2 YYREEE, per germline (reference sequence). V shed 3 bases and J shed 4 bases, with 14 bases lying between them. As DNA, the CDR3 is TGTGCCAGCAGCTCGGCCCCGGGACAATACAATGAGCAGTTCTTC. Its protein product is CASSSAPGQYNEQFF. The full variable domain, in which reference TRBV5-4 and TRBJ2-1 provide the parts outside the CDR3, is ETGVTQSPTHLIKTRGQQVTLRCSSQSGHNTVSWYQQALGQGPQFIFQYYREEENGRGNFPPRFSGLQFPNYSSELNVNALELDDSALYLCASSSAPGQYNEQFFGPGTRLTVL.

J is TRBJ2-5 and V is TRBV10-3; the match to TRBD2 covers 10 bases. The V and J ends lost 2 bases and 5 bases, in that order; junction bases with no gene match: 11. Per germline, CDR1 ENHRY and CDR2 SYGVKD. The CDR3 has 17 residues. CDR3 nucleotide sequence: TGTGCCATCAGTGAGCCAGCGGGAGGGCCTATGGGGGAGACCCAGTACTTC. Translation gives CAISEPAGGPMGETQYF.

The gene calls are TRBV10-3 and TRBJ2-7; 11 bases line up with TRBD2. CDR1 is ENHRY, CDR2 SYGVKD, per germline. There are 15 residues in the CDR3. V lost 0 bases and J lost 2; bases outside the gene matches: 0. CDR3 sequence: CAISESGLAAYEQYF. The CDR3 DNA follows: TGTGCCATCAGTGAGTCGGGACTAGCGGCCTACGAGCAGTACTTC.

The chain joins TRBV9 to TRBJ1-4; possibly TRBD1 for D (5 bases). CDR3 length: 15 amino acids. With 4 bases removed from V and 0 bases from J, the gap between germline ends came to 10 bases. Looked up from germline, CDR1 is SGDLS and CDR2 is YYNGEE. The CDR3 region has the DNA TGTGCCAGCAGCCGCTCACAGGCAACTAATGAAAAACTGTTTTTT. Encoded protein: CASSRSQATNEKLFF.

This sequence joins TRBV28 and TRBJ1-1; D unclear. Looked up from germline, CDR1 is MDHEN and CDR2 is SYDVKM. V lost 5 bases, J lost 0 bases, and 13 bases lay in between. CDR3 length: 15 amino acids. CDR3 in amino acids: CASSPPPTVNTEAFF. The CDR3 DNA reads TGTGCCAGCAGTCCCCCCCCGACTGTGAACACTGAAGCTTTCTTT.

The J gene is TRBJ2-7, the V gene TRBV28; 9 positions match TRBD2. From germline, CDR1 is MDHEN and CDR2 SYDVKM. V trimming: 4 bases; J trimming: 4 bases; junction bases outside the gene matches: 14. This CDR3 comprises 17 residues. The CDR3 here is CASSSPSSGTLFYEQYF. The DNA of the CDR3 is TGTGCCAGCAGTTCTCCTTCTAGCGGGACGCTCTTTTACGAGCAGTACTTC. The full variable domain, completed using reference TRBV28 and TRBJ2-7, is DVKVTQSSRYLVKRTGEKVFLECVQDMDHENMFWYRQDPGLGLRLIYFSYDVKMKEKGDIPEGYSVSREKKERFSLILESASTNQTSMYLCASSSPSSGTLFYEQYFGPGTRLTVT.

This chain connects TRBV4-3 to TRBJ2-5, with 10 bases lining up with TRBD2. The germline V gene encodes CDR1 LGHNA and CDR2 YSLEER. With 1 base clipped from V and 5 bases from J, the junction kept 16 bases outside the gene matches. This CDR3 is built from 19 residues. The CDR3 bases are TGCGCCAGCAGCCAAGCTCCGATCGGGAGCGGGAGGGCCGGGGAGACCCAGTACTTC. Amino acids: CASSQAPIGSGRAGETQYF.

The V call is TRBV4-1, the J call TRBJ1-4; no reliable D call. CDR1 is MGHRA, CDR2 YSYEKL, per germline. Trimming removed 0 bases from V and 3 bases from J, with 17 bases in between. The CDR3 spans 18 residues. The CDR3 DNA reads TGCGCCAGCAGCCAAGACCCCCCCCTGGGTGGGCCTAATGAAAAACTGTTTTTT. Its translation is CASSQDPPLGGPNEKLFF.

The V gene is TRBV21-1, the J gene TRBJ2-7; the table's TRBD1 call for D was not verified on the DNA. TRBV21-1 constitutes a pseudogene. The CDR3 is 18 amino acids. In nucleotides, the CDR3 is TGTGCCAGCAGCAAAAAAAGGGTCTGCAGGGCTTCCTCCTACGAGCAGTACTTC. This gives the protein CASSKKRVCRASSYEQYF.

The rearrangement links TRBV19 to TRBJ1-1; D gene uncertain. Trimming cost V 1 base and J 3 bases, with 9 bases left between them. From germline, CDR1 is LNHDA and CDR2 SQIVND (reference sequence). This CDR3 is 14 amino acids long. CDR3 residues: CASSIVRFDTEAFF. CDR3 nucleotide sequence: TGTGCCAGTAGTATAGTGAGGTTCGACACTGAAGCTTTCTTT.

The chain employs TRBV7-2 and TRBJ2-3; D not resolved. V dropped 1 base and J dropped 0 bases, with 14 bases sitting between them. Germline CDR1 is SGHTA and CDR2 is FQGNSA. This CDR3 spans 17 amino acids. The CDR3: CASSLGSVAISTDTQYF. The DNA of the CDR3 is TGTGCCAGCAGCTTAGGCTCGGTAGCCATTAGCACAGATACGCAGTATTTT.

This clone was recorded once. This sequence joins TRBV10-2 and TRBJ2-1, with TRBD2 matching over 8 bases. This CDR3 comprises 16 residues. The V segment lost 4 bases and the J segment 2 bases; nucleotides outside the gene matches: 7. Germline V gene sequence: CDR1 WSHSY, CDR2 SAAADI. The CDR3 DNA is TGCGCCAGCAGTGCCGGGGCGGGAGGTCCCTACAATGAGCAGTTCTTC. Encoded protein: CASSAGAGGPYNEQFF.

The J gene is TRBJ1-2, the V gene TRBV5-6, with D unclear. This CDR3 region has 14 residues. Trimming took 0 bases from V and 4 from J, leaving 10 bases between them. Germline CDR1 is SGHDT and CDR2 is YYEEEE. The CDR3 nucleotides are TGTGCCAGCAGCTTGGGACGAGGGATCTATGGCTACACCTTC. The encoded protein is CASSLGRGIYGYTF. The full variable domain, rest sourced from reference TRBV5-6 and TRBJ1-2, is DAGVTQSPTHLIKTRGQQVTLRCSPKSGHDTVSWYQQALGQGPQFIFQYYEEEERQRGNFPDRFSGHQFPNYSSELNVNALLLGDSALYLCASSLGRGIYGYTFGSGTRLTVV.

The rearrangement links TRBV10-3 to TRBJ2-5; TRBD2 is a possible D gene (7 bases). Germline CDR1 is ENHRY and CDR2 is SYGVKD. The CDR3 consists of 15 residues. V was clipped by 4 bases and J by 1 base, with 13 bases between them. The DNA for the CDR3 is TGTGCCATCAGTGGCGAGGGGGGGGTCCAAGAGACCCAGTACTTC. It specifies CAISGEGGVQETQYF.